This T cell receptor beta chain was profiled in a study of human T cells and chemical hapten exposure. Findings and limits, study-wide: TCRs above 1 in 1000 frequency did not change with DPC sensitization.

Using its own MiXCR run on the RACE reads, TCRdb lists one record per CDR3 protein. The sample consists of some 110,000 distinct CDR3 sequences, 9.5% to 13% of them appearing once. This clonotype was recorded at least ten times. Its antigen is unknown. V shed 5 bases and J 2 bases; nucleotides not matched to a gene: 3. Germline-derived CDR1 and CDR2 are SGHAT and FQDESV (reference sequence). The CDR3 runs 14 residues. The time point denotes: patch test 1, 2 weeks after DPC sensitization. Treatment denoted: therapeutic diphenylcyclopropenone sensitization with weekly scalp DPC. This sequence was found in a woman between 45 and 65 years old with alopecia areata. Some clones in this sample may be carry-over from other donors' samples. The chain has TRBV11-1 and TRBJ2-3; 8 bases are shared with TRBD2. This material consisted of whole blood, taken in connection with sensitization to the hapten diphenylcyclopropenone (DPC). The CDR3 DNA sequence: TGTGCCAGCAGCGTTAGCGGGGTCACAGATACGCAGTATTTT. Translating it yields CASSVSGVTDTQYF.